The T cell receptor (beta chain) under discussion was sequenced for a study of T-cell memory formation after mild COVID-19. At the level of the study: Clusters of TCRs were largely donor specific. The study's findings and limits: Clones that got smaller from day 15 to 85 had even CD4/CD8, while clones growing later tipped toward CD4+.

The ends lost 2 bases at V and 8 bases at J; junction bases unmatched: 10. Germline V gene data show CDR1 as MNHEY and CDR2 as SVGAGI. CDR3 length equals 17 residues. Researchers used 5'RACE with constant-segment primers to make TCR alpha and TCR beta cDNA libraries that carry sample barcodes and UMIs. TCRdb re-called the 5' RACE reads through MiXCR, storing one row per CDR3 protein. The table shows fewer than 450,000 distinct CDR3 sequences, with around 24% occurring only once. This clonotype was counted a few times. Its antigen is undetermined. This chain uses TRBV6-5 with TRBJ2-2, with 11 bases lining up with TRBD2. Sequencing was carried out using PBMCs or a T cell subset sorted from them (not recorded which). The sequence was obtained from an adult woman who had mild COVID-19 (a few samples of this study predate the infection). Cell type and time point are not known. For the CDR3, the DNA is TGTGCCAGCAGTTACGCCCGGCTAGCGGGAGGAACTGGGGAGCTGTTTTTT. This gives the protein CASSYARLAGGTGELFF.